This T cell receptor beta chain emerged from a study of T-cell memory formation after mild COVID-19. The study, taken as a whole, reports: Clones from the second wave (peaking day 37) had unconfirmed SARS-CoV-2 specificity.

About this clonotype itself: What it binds is not known.

Employing constant-segment primers, 5'RACE generated TCR alpha and TCR beta cDNA libraries bearing sample barcodes and UMIs. TCRdb independently ran MiXCR on the 5' RACE reads; one entry per CDR3 protein. The table lists about 600,000 distinct CDR3 sequences, 20% to 25% of them singletons. The receptor was derived from an adult woman who had mild COVID-19 (a few samples of this study predate the infection). Cell type and time point are not known. Sequenced material: PBMCs or a T cell subset sorted from them (not recorded which).

CDR3 in amino acids: CASKRGDGNTIYF. CDR3 DNA sequence: TGTGCCAGCAAGAGAGGGGATGGAAACACCATATATTTT. The rearrangement uses TRBV6-6 and TRBJ1-3; perhaps TRBD1 as D (5 bases). Germline CDR1 MNHNY, CDR2 SVGAGI (reference sequence). V was shortened by 7 bases and J by 3 bases, with 10 bases between the two germline ends. The CDR3 runs 13 residues.